This TCR beta chain was recovered during a study of PD-1 blockade in classical Hodgkin lymphoma (TCRdb year 2020). In the study overall: Nivolumab dosing was 3 mg/kg intravenously every 2 weeks, continuing until either disease progression or unacceptable toxicity. The study used CyTOF and TCR beta sequencing to define a peripheral blood immune signature of response to PD-1 blockade in classical Hodgkin lymphoma.

Reading the label with the study, this specimen's time point is: cycle 1 day 1 (C1D1), immediately before nivolumab initiation. Relapse after autologous stem cell transplantation had occurred in all trial patients, and cohorts A, B and C were distinguished by prior brentuximab vedotin exposure. A total of 50 to 70 patients with relapsed/refractory classical Hodgkin lymphoma made up the trial cohort, and each patient's best overall response was complete response, partial response or progressive disease. Single-agent nivolumab was administered to trial patients in the multi-cohort phase II CheckMate 205 trial. An independent review committee assessed best overall response using the 2007 International Working Group response criteria. PBMCs from the trial were collected at three points: immediately before nivolumab initiation (C1D1), and during therapy at cycle 2 day 1 and cycle 4 day 1. After peripheral blood was drawn into 8 mL Vacutainer Cell Preparation Tubes, PBMCs were isolated by centrifugation and then cryopreserved.

Broader findings and caveats from the paper: A significant rise by C4D1 was seen in CD4+ but not CD8+ TCR diversity (p=0.0027 vs p=0.16), with the rise being most apparent in complete responders (p=0.02). Baseline TCR diversity was reported to be lower in newly diagnosed patients than in healthy donors and to be lower still in relapsed/refractory patients. Trial patients with a complete response had baseline diversity similar to that of newly diagnosed patients, while partial responders and progressors had significantly lower diversity. The study was limited to a single clinical trial cohort, and causes of repertoire differences, possibly disease activity or prior therapy, remained undefined. Lower diversity was observed in patients in whom nivolumab was started less than 1 year after ASCT, and these patients were excluded from later analyses so that confounding by immune reconstitution would be avoided.

Trimming costs V 6 bases and J 4 bases, and their ends lie 12 bases apart. The germline V gene sets CDR1 to MDHEN and CDR2 to SYDVKM. Including cysteine and phenylalanine, the CDR3 has 13 amino acids. Only the CDR3 DNA is retained, 39 bases long and in frame from the first base. The Qiagen DNeasy kit was used to extract genomic DNA both from unsorted PBMCs and from the negatively selected CD4+ and CD8+ fractions. TCR beta CDR3 regions were subjected to amplification by immunoSEQ multiplex PCR with primers that anneal to V and J segments. A synthetic immune receptor repertoire was used to minimize amplification bias, and any remaining bias was removed computationally after sequencing. The authors' analysis ran thus. Repertoire diversity was quantified as the Shannon entropy index using custom Python scripts. Unsorted, CD4+ and CD8+ repertoires were examined separately, except in combined analyses, for which CD4+ and CD8+ sequences were merged in silico. Clonal expansion was defined as at least a 2-fold frequency increase after treatment relative to C1D1, with a pseudocount of 0.5 for undetected baseline clones. Singleton clones were defined as clones with 0 or 1 copy at C1D1, and non-singleton clones were defined as clones with 2 or more copies. Clones expanded in unsorted samples were annotated as CD4+, CD8+ or unknown by matching protein sequences in sorted samples from the same patient. Diversity changes from C1D1 to C4D1 were tested in paired samples using Wilcoxon tests. The table comes from immuneACCESS by way of TCRdb, which keeps in-frame sequences with V and J called. Part of the clones is missing from these tables; in studies checked, under half for an unresolved V gene and the rest for unknown reasons. D and trimming come from the DNA, and the V and J calls and clone size come from that table. The sample table holds roughly 97,000 clones, of which over 80% were seen once. 10% to 15% of the sample belongs to the ten largest clones.

To note about this clone: No antigen is known for it. No much larger clonotype is one base removed from it; base qualities were not supplied.

This clonotype was sampled from a human donor with classical Hodgkin lymphoma. The chain is made from TRBV28 and TRBJ1-2; the D segment could be TRBD1, given 5 matching bases. Sequencing was performed on peripheral blood mononuclear cells (PBMCs), taken at baseline. The DNA reads as follows: TGTGCCAGCAGGGACACGGCCCCCTATGGCTACACCTTC. Translation gives CASRDTAPYGYTF.